This T cell receptor (beta chain) is drawn from a study of PD-L1 blockade in urothelial cancer. On the study more broadly: A median of roughly 150,000 T cells was found in the blood samples.

The time point was: pretreatment peripheral blood. Trimming cost V 10 bases and J 6 bases; bases outside gene matches: 10. The CDR3 has 13 amino acids. Germline V gene sequence: CDR1 ENHRY, CDR2 SYGVKD. Sequenced by immunoSEQ multiplex PCR; TCRdb stores in-frame clones only, minus some. The table includes 60,000 to 65,000 clones, around 81% detected once. The clonotype comes from a man in his sixties or seventies with urothelial cancer. The V gene is TRBV10-3, the J gene TRBJ2-7, with 9 positions matching TRBD1. Sample: PBMCs, taken around atezolizumab (anti-PD-L1) treatment. The CDR3 is CATRGQGPSEQYF. CDR3 DNA sequence: TGTGCCACCCGCGGACAGGGGCCGTCCGAGCAGTACTTC.